The T cell receptor (beta chain) described here comes from a study of blood T cell repertoires in COVID-19. About the study: The samples span acute and convalescent COVID-19 from the United States, Italy and Spain. Sources were T cells, B-cell-depleted T cells, or PBMCs; the material itself was cDNA or gDNA.

The V gene's germline CDR1 is SQVTM and CDR2 ANQGSEA. This CDR3 has 16 amino acids. The germline V and J ends were trimmed by 5 bases and 0 bases, with 18 bases remaining between them. TCRdb's table, derived via immunoSEQ multiplex PCR, lists solely in-frame clones and lacks some. The top ten clones hold roughly 19% of a sample with approximately 70,000 clones, approximately 90% of them seen once. The clonotype was recovered from a human donor in a cohort sampled during active COVID-19. The sequenced sample consisted of peripheral blood. The gene calls are TRBV29-1 and TRBJ2-3, with D possibly matching TRBD1 (6 bases). CDR3 nucleotide sequence: TGCAGCGTTAACCCACAGGGTGTCTCTAGCACAGATACGCAGTATTTT. Protein product: CSVNPQGVSSTDTQYF.